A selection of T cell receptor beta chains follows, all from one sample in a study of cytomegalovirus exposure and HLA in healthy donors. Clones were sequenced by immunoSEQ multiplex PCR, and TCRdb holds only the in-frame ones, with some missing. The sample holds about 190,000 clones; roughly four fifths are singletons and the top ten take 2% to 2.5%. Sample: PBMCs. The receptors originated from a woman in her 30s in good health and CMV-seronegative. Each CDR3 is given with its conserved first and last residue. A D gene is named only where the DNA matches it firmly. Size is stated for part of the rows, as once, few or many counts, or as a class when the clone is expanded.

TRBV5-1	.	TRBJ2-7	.	CASSPTGVSSYEQYF	TGCGCCAGTTCTCCGACCGGGGTGAGCTCCTACGAGCAGTACTTC
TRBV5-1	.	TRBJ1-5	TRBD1	CASSLLPRTGYSNQPQHF	TGCGCCAGCAGCCTACTACCCCGGACAGGGTATAGCAATCAGCCCCAGCATTTT
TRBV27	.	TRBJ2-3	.	CASSIGQGQATQYF	TGTGCCAGCAGTATCGGACAAGGGCAGGCTACGCAGTATTTT
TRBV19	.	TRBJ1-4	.	CASSNRAFEKLFF	TGTGCCAGTAGTAACAGGGCGTTCGAAAAACTGTTTTTT
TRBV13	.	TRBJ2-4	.	CASSRGGEAKNIQYF	TGTGCCAGCAGCCGAGGGGGGGAAGCCAAAAACATTCAGTACTTC
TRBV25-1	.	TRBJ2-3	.	CASGRGSTDTQYF	TGTGCCAGCGGCCGTGGCAGCACAGATACGCAGTATTTT
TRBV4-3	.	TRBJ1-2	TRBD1	CASSQDAGGRGYTF	TGCGCCAGCAGCCAAGATGCAGGGGGCAGGGGCTACACCTTC
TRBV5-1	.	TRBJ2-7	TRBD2	CASSGRTSAYEQYF	TGCGCCAGCAGCGGAAGGACTAGCGCCTACGAGCAGTACTTC
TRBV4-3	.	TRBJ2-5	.	CASSWSLVGETQYF	TGCGCCAGCAGCTGGAGCCTAGTAGGAGAGACCCAGTACTTC
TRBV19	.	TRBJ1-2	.	CASSIDHRANYGYTF	TGTGCCAGTAGTATAGATCACCGCGCTAACTATGGCTACACCTTC
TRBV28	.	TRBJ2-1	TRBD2	CASSPSGGALYNEQFF	TGTGCCAGCAGTCCTAGCGGGGGGGCCTTGTACAATGAGCAGTTCTTC
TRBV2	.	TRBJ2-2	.	CASSEYRVPGELFF	TGTGCCAGCAGTGAATACAGGGTCCCCGGGGAGCTGTTTTTT
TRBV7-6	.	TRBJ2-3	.	CASSQWARGNTDTQYF	TGTGCCAGCAGCCAGTGGGCGCGGGGCAACACAGATACGCAGTATTTT
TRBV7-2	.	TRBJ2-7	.	CASSTTYEQYF	TGTGCCAGCAGCACGACTTACGAGCAGTACTTC
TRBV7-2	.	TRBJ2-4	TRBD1	CASSPARGRENIQYF	TGTGCCAGCAGCCCAGCCAGGGGGCGCGAAAACATTCAGTACTTC
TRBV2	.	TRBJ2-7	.	CASTNWAPYEQYF	TGTGCCAGCACGAATTGGGCCCCTTACGAGCAGTACTTC
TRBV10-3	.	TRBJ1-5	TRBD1	CAISESDRGQPQHF	TGTGCCATCAGTGAGTCGGACAGGGGCCAGCCCCAGCATTTT
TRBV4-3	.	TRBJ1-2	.	CASSHLVGGKDYGYTF	TGCGCCAGCAGCCACCTGGTTGGGGGCAAGGACTATGGCTACACCTTC
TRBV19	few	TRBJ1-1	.	CASSIAGLGNTEAFF	TGTGCCAGTAGTATTGCGGGATTGGGGAACACTGAAGCTTTCTTT
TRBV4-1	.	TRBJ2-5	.	CASSQAVQETQYF	TGCGCCAGCAGCCAAGCGGTGCAAGAGACCCAGTACTTC
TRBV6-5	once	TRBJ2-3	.	CASSLSGEPTTDTQYF	TGTGCCAGCAGTTTATCCGGGGAACCTACCACAGATACGCAGTATTTT
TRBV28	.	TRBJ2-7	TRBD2	CASSDTSGLANEQYF	TGTGCCAGCAGCGATACCTCGGGACTAGCGAACGAGCAGTACTTC
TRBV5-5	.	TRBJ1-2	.	CASSLAPEGYGYTF	TGTGCCAGCAGCTTGGCTCCCGAGGGCTATGGCTACACCTTC
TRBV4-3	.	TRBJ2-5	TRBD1	CASSQDKGQGETQYF	TGCGCCAGCAGCCAAGACAAGGGACAGGGGGAGACCCAGTACTTC
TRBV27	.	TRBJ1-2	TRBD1	CASSVSPGQGSGYTF	TGTGCCAGCAGTGTATCGCCGGGACAGGGGTCTGGCTACACCTTC
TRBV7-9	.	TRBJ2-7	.	CASSFTGVIEQYF	TGTGCCAGCAGCTTTACGGGAGTCATCGAGCAGTACTTC
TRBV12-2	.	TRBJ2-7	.	CASRHPKRVEQYF	TGTGCAAGTCGGCACCCGAAGAGGGTCGAGCAGTACTTC
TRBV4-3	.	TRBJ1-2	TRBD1	CASSQDPPTLLGQGYGYTF	TGCGCCAGCAGCCAAGATCCCCCAACACTCCTAGGACAGGGGTATGGCTACACCTTC
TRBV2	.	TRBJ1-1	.	CASRADSWNTEAFF	TGTGCCAGCAGAGCGGACAGTTGGAACACTGAAGCTTTCTTT
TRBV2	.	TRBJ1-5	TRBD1	CASSVGTGPNSNQPQHF	TGTGCCAGCAGTGTTGGGACAGGCCCAAATAGCAATCAGCCCCAGCATTTT
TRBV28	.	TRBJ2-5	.	CASSSRGSGDETQYF	TGTGCCAGCAGTTCGCGTGGAAGCGGCGATGAGACCCAGTACTTC
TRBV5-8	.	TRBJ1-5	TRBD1	CASSLEPPGQTHSNQPQHF	TGTGCCAGCAGCTTGGAACCACCGGGACAGACTCATAGCAATCAGCCCCAGCATTTT
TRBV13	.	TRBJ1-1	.	CASSLKFQGWNTEAFF	TGTGCCAGCAGCTTAAAATTCCAGGGTTGGAACACTGAAGCTTTCTTT